The 25 T cell receptor beta chains below come from one sample, sequenced in a study of spatial heterogeneity in lung cancer. No cognate antigen is known for these TCRs. TCRdb analysed the 5' RACE reads with MiXCR anew, one entry per CDR3 protein. This table holds about 4,800 distinct CDR3 sequences, around 6.7% found once. Overall study findings and caveats: Tumor mutation count correlated with how many alpha and beta TCRs expanded intratumorally.

Time point meaning: sample taken at primary tumor resection. The source material was lung tumor tissue, sampled at surgery. The source is a male donor with early-stage non-small cell lung cancer.

The rearrangement joins TRBV4-3 to TRBJ2-3; D is unclear. CDR1 is LGHNA, CDR2 YSLEER, per germline. Trimming removed 0 bases from V and 7 bases from J, with 11 bases in between. This CDR3 contains 14 residues. The CDR3 nucleotides read TGCGCCAGCAGCCAAGACGCGGACGGAAATACGCAGTATTTT. Its protein is CASSQDADGNTQYF.

This clonotype was counted many times. The gene calls are TRBV6-6 and TRBJ2-1, with TRBD2 matching 9 bases. The germline CDR1 and CDR2 sequences are MNHNY and SVGAGI (reference sequence). J was trimmed by 5 bases and V by 6 bases; bases with no gene match: 11. There are 16 residues in the CDR3. The CDR3 protein is CASRGSGRMSHNEQFF. The DNA for the CDR3 is TGTGCCAGCAGGGGCAGCGGGAGGATGTCGCACAATGAGCAGTTCTTC.

The sample holds a few counts of this clonotype. The V and J genes are TRBV7-2 and TRBJ1-2; D ambiguous. Trimming removed 2 bases from V and 6 bases from J, with 13 bases in between. The CDR3 has 14 residues. Germline CDR1 is SGHTA and CDR2 is FQGNSA. DNA of the CDR3: TGTGCCAGCAGCTTACGGGCGTCCGTAAATGGCTACACCTTC. This sequence encodes CASSLRASVNGYTF.

This clonotype came up many times. The chain links TRBV11-2 to TRBJ2-3, with 13 positions matching TRBD2. CDR1 and CDR2 from the germline V gene are SGHAT and FQNNGV. This CDR3 is 17 amino acids long. The V segment lost 5 bases and the J segment 4 bases; nucleotides outside the gene matches: 9. The CDR3 loop reads CASSRPGTSGASDTQYF. In DNA form, the CDR3 reads TGTGCCAGCAGCCGACCTGGGACTAGCGGGGCGTCAGATACGCAGTATTTT. The full variable domain, with the rest looked up from reference TRBV11-2 and TRBJ2-3, is EAGVAQSPRYKIIEKRQSVAFWCNPISGHATLYWYQQILGQGPKLLIQFQNNGVVDDSQLPKDRFSAERLKGVDSTLKIQPAKLEDSAVYLCASSRPGTSGASDTQYFGPGTRLTVL.

V and J are TRBV20-1 and TRBJ2-1; 14 bases line up with TRBD2. Losses at the gene ends were 6 bases for V and 1 base for J; bases not matched to a gene: 5. In germline, CDR1 is DFQATT, CDR2 SNEGSKA (reference sequence). The CDR3 extends over 16 amino acids. CDR3 residues: CSARRLAGGSYNEQFF. CDR3 sequence (DNA): TGCAGTGCCCGACGACTAGCGGGGGGGTCCTACAATGAGCAGTTCTTC.

Concerning this clonotype itself: This clone may be a read error of a much larger clone one base away. CDR3 amino acids: CASTRSPGNSPLHF. CDR3 in DNA: TGTGCCAGCACCAGGAGCCCGGGCAATTCACCCCTCCACTTT. The V and J genes are TRBV5-4 and TRBJ1-6, with D unresolved. V lost 6 bases and J lost 7, with 14 bases in between. The length of the CDR3 is 14 residues. The germline CDR1 and CDR2 sequences are SGHNT and YYREEE (reference sequence).

The table lists this clonotype with many counts. This chain links TRBV7-2 with TRBJ2-4, with 10 bases fitting TRBD1. The ends lost 5 bases at V and 8 bases at J; junction bases unmatched: 9. Germline V CDR1 and CDR2: SGHTA, FQGNSA. The CDR3 length is 15 residues. The CDR3 bases are TGTGCCAGCAGCCCAGAGACAGGGGGCCTGGACATTCAGTACTTC. It is translated as CASSPETGGLDIQYF. Full variable domain (rest looked up from reference TRBV7-2 and TRBJ2-4): GAGVSQSPSNKVTEKGKDVELRCDPISGHTALYWYRQSLGQGLEFLIYFQGNSAPDKSGLPSDRFSAERTGGSVSTLTIQRTQQEDSAVYLCASSPETGGLDIQYFGAGTRLSVL.

This clonotype appeared many times. This sequence joins TRBV3-1 and TRBJ2-3, with 9 bases aligning to TRBD1. Germline V lookup: CDR1 LGHDT, CDR2 YNNKEL (reference sequence). Unmatched junction bases numbered 12, after V lost 4 bases and J lost 7 bases. The CDR3 spans 16 residues. DNA of the CDR3: TGTGCCAGCAGCCTTAGAGGACAGGGGTCTGATCATACGCAGTATTTT. This gives the protein CASSLRGQGSDHTQYF.

This clonotype was picked up many times. V gene TRBV2 combines with J gene TRBJ1-4; 9 bases fit TRBD1. This CDR3 is built from 14 residues. Germline CDR1 and CDR2: SNHLY and FYNNEI. Germline trimming cut 6 bases from V and 6 bases from J; bases unmatched to any gene: 5. The CDR3 DNA follows: TGTGCCAGCAGCGCGGACAGGGGCCATGAAAAACTGTTTTTT. This sequence encodes CASSADRGHEKLFF. Variable domain in full (rest from reference TRBV2 and TRBJ1-4): EPEVTQTPSHQVTQMGQEVILRCVPISNHLYFYWYRQILGQKVEFLVSFYNNEISEKSEIFDDQFSVERPDGSNFTLKIRSTKLEDSAMYFCASSADRGHEKLFFGSGTQLSVL.

A few counts support this clonotype. J is TRBJ2-3 and V is TRBV7-3, with D hard to call. CDR1 is SGHTA, CDR2 FQGTGA, per germline. Trimming shortened V by 0 bases and J by 2 bases, and 12 bases separated the two germline ends. The CDR3 is 16 amino acids. CDR3 nucleotides: TGTGCCAGCAGCTTAACCCACCTACCACCCACAGATACGCAGTATTTT. It yields the protein CASSLTHLPPTDTQYF.

This clonotype has at least ten counts. The chain has TRBV6-5 and TRBJ2-2, with D uncertain. This CDR3 contains 13 residues. Germline V CDR1 and CDR2: MNHEY, SVGAGI. V lost 2 bases and J lost 2, with 3 bases in between. The CDR3 reads CASSYLNTGELFF. CDR3 DNA sequence: TGTGCCAGCAGTTACCTTAACACCGGGGAGCTGTTTTTT.

This clonotype has just a few counts. The V and J genes are TRBV3-1 and TRBJ1-6; no clear D gene. Between the trimmed V and J ends, which lost 0 bases and 0 bases, there was a span of 18 bases. Germline loops: CDR1 LGHDT, CDR2 YNNKEL (reference sequence). This CDR3 contains 20 residues. The CDR3 DNA sequence: TGTGCCAGCAGCCAAGATTTGATGAGCATAGGTCTCTCCTATAATTCACCCCTCCACTTT. It yields the protein CASSQDLMSIGLSYNSPLHF.

The sample holds a few counts of this clonotype. The V call is TRBV20-1, the J call TRBJ2-7, with D possibly being TRBD2 (5 bases). The CDR3 is made up of 13 amino acids. Germline V CDR1 and CDR2: DFQATT, SNEGSKA (reference sequence). Trimming took 0 bases from V and 1 from J, leaving 7 bases between them. The CDR3 sequence is CSARDTRSYEQYF. The CDR3 bases are TGCAGTGCTAGAGATACTAGGTCCTACGAGCAGTACTTC.

This clonotype was seen at least ten times. This sequence joins TRBV20-1 and TRBJ2-7, with no clear D. The V end was cut by 0 bases, the J end by 7 bases, with 16 bases between. Per germline, CDR1 DFQATT and CDR2 SNEGSKA (reference sequence). The CDR3 covers 14 residues. CDR3 in DNA: TGCAGTGCTAGAGATAGGGCCGCGGCGAGGGAGCAGTACTTC. As protein: CSARDRAAAREQYF.

The sample holds many counts of this clonotype. The chain has TRBV5-1 and TRBJ2-2; 11 bases match TRBD2. Germline V gene lookup returns CDR1 SGHRS and CDR2 YFSETQ. This CDR3 spans 16 amino acids. V lost 4 bases, J lost 4 bases, and 6 bases stayed unmatched. This chain's CDR3 is CASSLLAGGRTGELFF. In DNA, the CDR3 is TGCGCCAGCAGCCTCCTAGCGGGGGGCCGCACCGGGGAGCTGTTTTTT.

This clonotype was seen a handful of times. CDR3 in DNA: TGTGCCAGCAGCTTGTATTGGGTATCTGGGGCCAACGTCCTGACTTTC. Translation: CASSLYWVSGANVLTF. This chain links TRBV5-8 with TRBJ2-6; D gene unclear. Germline V lookup: CDR1 SGHTS, CDR2 YDEGEE. With 1 base removed from V and 1 base from J, the gap between germline ends came to 9 bases. CDR3 length: 16 residues.

This clonotype qualifies as medium-sized. The chain carries TRBV7-3 and TRBJ2-7; 8 nucleotides match TRBD2. This CDR3 is built from 15 residues. CDR1 is SGHTA and CDR2 is FQGTGA in the germline V gene. V lost 0 bases, J lost 1 base, and 2 bases stayed unmatched. CDR3 in amino acids: CASSLTSGDSYEQYF. The DNA for the CDR3 is TGTGCCAGCAGCTTAACTAGCGGGGATTCCTACGAGCAGTACTTC.

This clonotype was seen many times. This chain links TRBV29-1 with TRBJ2-3; D is uncertain. CDR1 SQVTM and CDR2 ANQGSEA come from the germline V gene. V lost 0 bases and J lost 6, with 7 bases in between. The CDR3 runs 12 residues. The chain's CDR3 is CSVEEGMDTQYF. In nucleotides, the CDR3 is TGCAGCGTTGAAGAGGGTATGGATACGCAGTATTTT.

Ten or more counts support this clonotype. V and J are TRBV5-1 and TRBJ2-2; a possible D gene is TRBD2 (6 bases). CDR3 length: 14 residues. V was pared by 2 bases and J by 4 bases, with 9 bases between. CDR1 SGHRS and CDR2 YFSETQ come from the germline V gene. CDR3 sequence reads: CASSFGGVTGELFF. The CDR3 DNA sequence: TGCGCCAGCAGCTTTGGAGGGGTCACCGGGGAGCTGTTTTTT.

This clonotype was found a few times. A read error may produce the germline difference seen at one junction end. The V gene is TRBV2, the J gene TRBJ2-5; 9 bases fit TRBD2. This CDR3 spans 15 amino acids. CDR1 SNHLY and CDR2 FYNNEI come from the germline V gene. The CDR3 protein is CASGEGGGAWETQYF. The CDR3 DNA reads as TGTGCCAGCGGTGAAGGCGGGGGGGCCTGGGAGACCCAGTACTTC.

This clonotype has ten or more counts. This chain joins TRBV7-3 and TRBJ2-5; 9 bases map to TRBD2. Trimming at V came to 2 bases and at J to 7 bases, leaving 2 bases not matched to a gene. The CDR3 extends over 13 amino acids. In germline, CDR1 is SGHTA, CDR2 FQGTGA. CDR3 region: CASSLSAGGTQYF. CDR3 DNA: TGTGCCAGCAGCTTATCAGCGGGGGGGACCCAGTACTTC.

This clonotype was counted at least ten times. V gene TRBV12-5 combines with J gene TRBJ1-4, with D unclear. Germline V gene sequence: CDR1 LGHNT, CDR2 FRNRAP. V lost 4 bases, J lost 0 bases, and 18 bases lay in between. The length of the CDR3 is 18 residues. The CDR3 nucleotides are TGTGCTAGTGGTTCCAGCCCCGAGCAGGAGACAACTAATGAAAAACTGTTTTTT. Residues: CASGSSPEQETTNEKLFF.

The rearrangement uses TRBV9 and TRBJ2-3; D may be TRBD2 (5 bases). The CDR3 extends over 13 amino acids. CDR1 is SGDLS and CDR2 is YYNGEE in the germline V gene. V gave up 4 bases and J gave up 5 bases, with 11 bases separating them. CDR3 in DNA: TGTGCCAGCAGCCCCCCCCGGGGAGATACGCAGTATTTT. Protein sequence: CASSPPRGDTQYF.

On this clonotype: A much bigger clone sits one base away, suggesting this may be a read error. The V call is TRBV29-1, the J call TRBJ2-5; 7 positions match TRBD1. The CDR3 extends over 12 amino acids. Germline V gene lookup returns CDR1 SQVTM and CDR2 ANQGSEA. The V gene end was trimmed by 3 bases and the J gene end by 5 bases; junction bases not matched to a gene: 3. The CDR3 DNA reads as TGCAGCGTTGATATCAGGGGGGAGACCCAGTACTTC. It is translated as CSVDIRGETQYF.

In its sample, this clonotype is medium-sized (0.01 to 0.1%). The CDR3 region is CSVGGAYEQYF. The CDR3 region has the DNA TGCAGCGTAGGGGGCGCATACGAGCAGTACTTC. The J gene is TRBJ2-7, the V gene TRBV29-1; TRBD1 agrees at 7 bases. V gave up 6 bases and J gave up 4 bases; unmatched junction bases: 3. The CDR3 has 11 amino acids. Per germline, CDR1 SQVTM and CDR2 ANQGSEA.